The present entry profiles one T cell receptor beta chain with its context. Its antigen is undetermined. This could be a read error, since a much larger clone is one nucleotide away. Both TRBC1 and TRBC2 were covered by a beta constant-region primer of two equimolar oligonucleotides. Nested alpha and beta constant-region primers with the SP2 primer drove four PCR rounds on ligated cDNA. TCRdb independently ran MiXCR on the UMI-ligation and nested PCR reads; one entry per CDR3 protein. Altogether roughly 100,000 distinct CDR3 sequences are present, more than 12% being singletons, with the ten largest covering 2.5% to 3%. Four subsets defined by CD45RA and CD27 were sorted after CD3, CD4, CD8 and live/dead staining. The data were obtained in a study of naive and memory T cell subsets. Study-level points and caveats: A few larger clonotypes appeared in naive repertoires, especially CD8, possibly memory cells re-expressing CD45RA.

CDR1 and CDR2 from the germline V gene are SGHNT and YENEEA. With 3 bases clipped from V and 2 bases from J, the junction kept 6 bases outside the gene matches. CDR3 size: 18 residues. The source is a human donor in good health. The sequencing input was naive CD8+ T cells from blood. The chain joins TRBV11-3 to TRBJ2-1; 14 nucleotides line up with TRBD2. The CDR3 protein is CASSFKTSGGAPYNEQFF. The CDR3, as DNA: TGTGCCAGCAGCTTCAAGACTAGCGGGGGGGCACCCTACAATGAGCAGTTCTTC.